This passage covers 4 T cell receptor beta chains from one sample sequenced in a study of OX40 agonist ivuxolimab in advanced cancers. Sequenced by immunoSEQ multiplex PCR; TCRdb stores in-frame clones only, minus some. The sample holds 80,000 or so clones; roughly 91% are singletons and the top ten take around 1.9%. Here the sequenced sample was CD4+ or CD8+ T cells sorted from blood, taken in a trial of the OX40 agonist ivuxolimab. The receptors were gathered from an adult with an advanced solid tumor such as melanoma, head and neck, liver or kidney cancer.

The chain employs TRBV6-5 and TRBJ2-3; no definite D call. The germline gives CDR1 MNHEY, CDR2 SVGAGI. The CDR3 contains 15 residues. V gave up 1 base and J gave up 4 bases, with 12 bases separating them. The CDR3 coding sequence is TGTGCCAGCAGTTACTACGGGCAAGAGTCAGATACGCAGTATTTT. It encodes CASSYYGQESDTQYF.

The V and J genes are TRBV7-2 and TRBJ2-1, with TRBD2 matching 9 bases. This CDR3 comprises 16 residues. In germline, CDR1 is SGHTA, CDR2 FQGNSA. V was clipped by 7 bases and J by 10 bases; unmatched bases: 17. CDR3 in DNA: TGTGCCAGCACCCCCAGGGGGTGGCGGGGGGGCCGGGAGCAGTTCTTC. This codes for CASTPRGWRGGREQFF.

The chain recombines TRBV28 with TRBJ1-2; no firm D call. Per germline, CDR1 MDHEN and CDR2 SYDVKM. The V end lost 2 bases, the J end lost 0 bases, and 13 bases lay between the germline ends. The CDR3 is made up of 16 amino acids. The CDR3 spells CASSLLEWESNYGYTF. In nucleotides, the CDR3 is TGTGCCAGCAGTTTACTCGAATGGGAATCTAACTATGGCTACACCTTC.

This chain links TRBV2 with TRBJ2-3, with 9 positions matching TRBD2. V shed 6 bases and J 8 bases; nucleotides not matched to a gene: 9. CDR1 is SNHLY, CDR2 FYNNEI, per germline. CDR3 length: 14 residues. CDR3 in amino acids: CASRRAGGPGTQYF. CDR3 in DNA: TGTGCCAGCAGACGAGCGGGAGGCCCGGGTACGCAGTATTTT.